The sequence of this T cell receptor beta chain was determined in a study of shared clonotypes between healthy human individuals. Sequencing was performed with immunoSEQ multiplex PCR; in TCRdb, only in-frame clones are kept and a portion is missing. Counted here are roughly 2.5 million clones, around nine tenths occurring once; the ten biggest clones make up over 0.12%. CDR1 and CDR2 (germline): SGHNT, YYREEE (reference sequence). The CDR3 spans 15 residues. J was trimmed by 6 bases and V by 0 bases; bases with no gene match: 3. Study findings and constraints: All-four-donor shared clonotypes had higher generation probabilities than non-shared clonotypes did.

CD4+ cells underwent separation, giving CD45RA+ naive and CD45RA-negative memory subsets. Note on this clone: Its antigen is currently unknown.

V is TRBV5-4 and J is TRBJ2-3; 11 nucleotides match TRBD2. The material sequenced was naive CD4+ T cells sorted from blood. Subset in this sample: CD45RA+ positively selected. The sequence came from a man aged 18 to 29 in good health. CDR3 sequence (DNA): TGTGCCAGCAGCTTGGGGGCTAGCGGGAGGGATACGCAGTATTTT. Its protein is CASSLGASGRDTQYF.